Sequencing of this TCR beta chain was carried out in a study of vaccination effects on CD4 cells after COVID-19. Study-wide background: Vaccine administered to participants consisted of two doses of either BNT162b2 or mRNA-1273. Study outcomes and limitations: Marked contraction was observed in infection-induced and vaccine-induced clones late after vaccination.

This CDR3 region has 15 residues. Germline assignment: CDR1 SGHRS and CDR2 YFSETQ. V was clipped by 1 base and J by 4 bases; unmatched bases: 3. After expansion with viral peptide pools in the ViraFEST assay, antigen-specific CD4+ T cells were sequenced. With around ten days of culture completed, CD4+ T cells were isolated. Vaccinated participants had no history of SARS-CoV-2 infection and tested negative for nucleocapsid antibodies. Generated by immunoSEQ multiplex PCR, the TCRdb table keeps only in-frame clones and is missing some. The profile shows tens of thousands of clones, over 65% of them singletons. Details on this clone: What it binds is unknown.

Sequencing was performed on CD4+ T cells from PBMCs cultured with HCoV-OC43 spike peptides, taken before COVID-19 vaccination. Subset given: HCoV-OC43 spike overlapping peptide pool stimulation. J is TRBJ1-3 and V is TRBV5-1; 9 bases agree with TRBD1. The receptor comes from a human donor who received a COVID-19 vaccine. CDR3 amino acids: CASSLYTGGGNTIYF. CDR3 DNA: TGCGCCAGCAGCTTGTATACAGGGGGCGGAAACACCATATATTTT.